One sample yielded the 32 T cell receptor beta chains listed below, sequenced in a study of OX40 agonist ivuxolimab in advanced cancers. TCRdb's copy holds only in-frame clones and misses some; the assay was immunoSEQ multiplex PCR. The repertoire holds tens of thousands of clones, with 93% as singletons. Sequenced here: CD4+ or CD8+ T cells sorted from blood, sampled in a trial of the OX40 agonist ivuxolimab. These receptors all come from an adult with an advanced solid tumor such as melanoma, head and neck, liver or kidney cancer.

Written as DNA, the CDR3 is TGTGCCAGCAGCGTAGATGGGGGGTTCAACAATGAGCAGTTCTTC. Translation gives CASSVDGGFNNEQFF. V and J are TRBV9 and TRBJ2-1; a weak D match, TRBD2 (6 bases). Germline V CDR1 and CDR2: SGDLS, YYNGEE. The CDR3 length is 15 residues. With 0 bases removed from V and 5 bases from J, the gap between germline ends came to 12 bases.

This clone came up a few times. The chain uses TRBV14 and TRBJ1-1; no reliable D call. This CDR3 contains 11 residues. Trimming removed 0 bases at V and 4 bases at J, with 0 bases between. Germline V gene data show CDR1 as SGHDN and CDR2 as FVKESK. In DNA, the CDR3 is TGTGCCAGCAGCCAAGACACTGAAGCTTTCTTT. Amino acids: CASSQDTEAFF.

The gene calls are TRBV6-1 and TRBJ1-1, with a weak D call TRBD1 (6 bases). Germline-derived CDR1 and CDR2 are MNHNS and SASEGT. The CDR3 runs to 11 residues. CDR3 nucleotide sequence: TGTGAGACAGGTTTGAACACTGAAGCTTTCTTT. It specifies CETGLNTEAFF.

The chain recombines TRBV5-6 with TRBJ2-2; no definite D call. This CDR3 region has 13 residues. CDR1 and CDR2 (germline): SGHDT, YYEEEE. V gave up 4 bases and J gave up 3 bases, with 7 bases separating them. The CDR3 DNA reads TGTGCCAGCAGCCTGACTTACACCGGGGAGCTGTTTTTT. It encodes CASSLTYTGELFF. Full variable domain (rest looked up from reference TRBV5-6 and TRBJ2-2): DAGVTQSPTHLIKTRGQQVTLRCSPKSGHDTVSWYQQALGQGPQFIFQYYEEEERQRGNFPDRFSGHQFPNYSSELNVNALLLGDSALYLCASSLTYTGELFFGEGSRLTVL.

The chain couples TRBV9 to TRBJ1-1; D remains unclear. The germline V gene has CDR1 SGDLS and CDR2 YYNGEE. The CDR3 spans 14 residues. V gave up 1 base and J gave up 5 bases, with 12 bases separating them. The CDR3 DNA reads TGTGCCAGCAGCGTAAGGACCGACGGAACTGAAGCTTTCTTT. Its translation: CASSVRTDGTEAFF.

Notes on this clone: Other DNA variants within this sample encode the same CDR3. The chain carries TRBV27 and TRBJ2-1; no firm D call. The V end lost 3 bases, the J end lost 7 bases, and 4 bases lay between the germline ends. The CDR3 is made up of 11 amino acids. Germline values: CDR1 MNHEY, CDR2 SMNVEV (reference sequence). CDR3 DNA: TGTGCCAGCAGTTTTGGGAATGAGCAGTTCTTC. It translates to CASSFGNEQFF.

This clone was picked up one time. The rearrangement joins TRBV11-3 to TRBJ2-7, with D perhaps being TRBD1 or TRBD2 (5 bases each). CDR1 SGHNT and CDR2 YENEEA come from the germline V gene. V was clipped by 6 bases and J by 2 bases, with 11 bases between them. The CDR3 loop spans 13 amino acids. CDR3 in DNA: TGTGCCAGCAGTCCGGGACGGACCTACGAGCAGTACTTC. Translating gives CASSPGRTYEQYF.

This clone is a singleton in its sample. The chain employs TRBV11-2 and TRBJ1-2, with 9 bases that match TRBD1. The length of the CDR3 is 15 residues. Losses at the gene ends were 5 bases for V and 2 bases for J; bases not matched to a gene: 6. CDR1 and CDR2 (germline): SGHAT, FQNNGV. In nucleotides, the CDR3 is TGTGCCAGCAGCGGAGGGACAGGGTGGAACTATGGCTACACCTTC. Translating it yields CASSGGTGWNYGYTF.

The chain joins TRBV7-6 to TRBJ2-5, with TRBD2 identical over 9 bases. Unmatched junction bases numbered 6, after V lost 5 bases and J lost 5 bases. Germline V lookup: CDR1 SGHVS, CDR2 FNYEAQ. The CDR3 spans 14 residues. The DNA of the CDR3 is TGTGCCAGCAGCCTACGACTAGCGGTCGAGACCCAGTACTTC. Residues: CASSLRLAVETQYF.

The chain links TRBV19 to TRBJ1-2, with D unresolved. CDR1 and CDR2 from the germline V gene are LNHDA and SQIVND (reference sequence). Trimming took off 5 bases at V and 2 bases at J, with 9 bases between the two ends. The CDR3 is 13 amino acids. The CDR3 reads CASSPDGNYGYTF. The DNA of the CDR3 is TGTGCCAGTAGTCCCGACGGAAACTATGGCTACACCTTC.

The gene calls are TRBV15 and TRBJ1-2; 7 positions match TRBD1. Trimming cost V 5 bases and J 5 bases; bases outside gene matches: 5. CDR3 length: 13 amino acids. The germline V gene encodes CDR1 LNHNV and CDR2 YYDKDF (reference sequence). The CDR3 sequence: CATSGSGGYGYTF. The CDR3 bases are TGTGCCACCAGCGGCTCAGGGGGTTATGGCTACACCTTC.

The chain recombines TRBV4-3 with TRBJ2-1, with 14 bases identical to TRBD2. This CDR3 is built from 15 residues. Germline V gives CDR1 LGHNA, CDR2 YSLEER. V dropped 4 bases and J dropped 9; count of bases not matched to a gene: 5. The CDR3 DNA follows: TGCGCCAGCAGCCCTGGACTAGCGGGGGGTGTTGAGCAGTTCTTC. This codes for CASSPGLAGGVEQFF.

The chain carries TRBV13 and TRBJ2-1, with D possibly TRBD1 on 6 matching bases. Trimming left V 4 bases short and J 5 bases short, with 18 bases between. The CDR3 runs 16 residues. The germline V gene encodes CDR1 PRHDT and CDR2 FYEKMQ (reference sequence). The CDR3 reads CASSSSRDTPNNEQFF. The DNA of the CDR3 is TGTGCCAGCAGCTCCTCCCGGGACACTCCTAACAATGAGCAGTTCTTC. Filled out from reference TRBV13 and TRBJ2-1, the complete variable domain reads AAGVIQSPRHLIKEKRETATLKCYPIPRHDTVYWYQQGPGQDPQFLISFYEKMQSDKGSIPDRFSAQQFSDYHSELNMSSLELGDSALYFCASSSSRDTPNNEQFFGPGTRLTVL.

The gene calls are TRBV4-1 and TRBJ2-5; D might be TRBD2 (6 bases). CDR1 and CDR2 (germline): MGHRA, YSYEKL. Deletions cut 0 bases from V and 9 bases from J, with 17 bases between. The CDR3 contains 15 residues. CDR3: CASSQDTSYFVAQYF. DNA for the CDR3: TGCGCCAGCAGCCAAGATACTAGCTACTTTGTGGCCCAGTACTTC.

V gene TRBV4-3 combines with J gene TRBJ1-5, with D uncertain. Trimming stripped 3 bases from V and 3 bases from J, with 18 bases between. The CDR3 sequence is 17 residues long. Germline CDR1 and CDR2: LGHNA and YSLEER. The CDR3, as DNA: TGCGCCAGCAGCCATTCATTTCCAACCGACACCAATCAGCCCCAGCATTTT. Its protein is CASSHSFPTDTNQPQHF.

V usage is TRBV7-9 and J usage is TRBJ2-1; D is uncertain. Germline V gene data show CDR1 as SEHNR and CDR2 as FQNEAQ (reference sequence). Trimming took off 7 bases at V and 3 bases at J, with 19 bases between the two ends. The CDR3 length is 16 residues. The CDR3 sequence is CASMAAGRADYNEQFF. In DNA form, the CDR3 reads TGTGCCAGCATGGCAGCTGGTAGAGCCGACTACAATGAGCAGTTCTTC.

The chain carries TRBV19 and TRBJ2-6; D not certain. The CDR3 is made up of 12 amino acids. The germline gives CDR1 LNHDA, CDR2 SQIVND (reference sequence). Trimming pared 5 bases from V and 9 bases from J, leaving 8 bases between. CDR3 nucleotide sequence: TGTGCCAGTAGTCCCTCCCTCAACGTCCTGACTTTC. Amino acids: CASSPSLNVLTF.

This clone was observed a handful of times. This chain connects TRBV6-6 to TRBJ1-2, with D unresolved. The CDR3 spans 10 residues. Trimming removed 2 bases at V and 6 bases at J, with 1 base between. Germline CDR1 and CDR2: MNHNY and SVGAGI (reference sequence). In nucleotides, the CDR3 is TGTGCCAGCAGTTACGATGGCTACACCTTC. This translates into CASSYDGYTF.

This sequence joins TRBV25-1 and TRBJ1-4; no clear D gene. V lost 6 bases and J lost 4, with 18 bases in between. CDR3 size: 16 residues. Per germline, CDR1 MGHDK and CDR2 SYGVNS. The DNA for the CDR3 is TGTGCCAGCAGCCCCCGTGAGGGCAGAGTTAATGAAAAACTGTTTTTT. Translation gives CASSPREGRVNEKLFF.

The rearrangement uses TRBV6-1 and TRBJ2-3; D possibly corresponds to TRBD2 (7 bases). CDR1 and CDR2 (germline): MNHNS, SASEGT. The CDR3 is 11 residues long. V was trimmed by 11 bases and J by 7 bases, leaving 13 bases between them. The CDR3 loop is CAEGGENTQYF. The CDR3 DNA sequence: TGTGCCGAGGGGGGGGAGAATACGCAGTATTTT.

This chain links TRBV27 with TRBJ2-3; 9 positions agree with TRBD1. The V segment lost 5 bases and the J segment 5 bases; nucleotides outside the gene matches: 11. CDR1 is MNHEY, CDR2 SMNVEV, per germline (reference sequence). CDR3 size: 16 residues. CDR3 loop: CASSPYWTGVQDTQYF. In DNA form, the CDR3 reads TGTGCCAGCAGTCCTTACTGGACAGGGGTGCAAGATACGCAGTATTTT.

This clone was seen just once. This rearrangement joins TRBV9 to TRBJ2-1, with 9 bases aligning to TRBD2. The CDR3 runs 14 residues. Germline lookup yields CDR1 SGDLS and CDR2 YYNGEE. J was trimmed by 5 bases and V by 2 bases; bases with no gene match: 2. The CDR3 DNA reads TGTGCCAGCAGCGTTAGCGGGGGAGACAATGAGCAGTTCTTC. As protein: CASSVSGGDNEQFF.

A note on this clone: The sample holds other DNA sequences that translate to the same CDR3. V usage is TRBV27 and J usage is TRBJ1-1; no firm D call. The CDR3 totals 11 residues. The germline V gene has CDR1 MNHEY and CDR2 SMNVEV (reference sequence). V was cut by 6 bases and J by 1 base, with 3 bases left in between. The CDR3 DNA sequence: TGTGCCAGCAGAGGGAACACTGAAGCTTTCTTT. This encodes CASRGNTEAFF.

The chain carries TRBV5-8 and TRBJ1-3; no definite D call. This CDR3 is 14 amino acids long. The V end lost 5 bases, the J end lost 0 bases, and 9 bases lay between the germline ends. The germline V gene has CDR1 SGHTS and CDR2 YDEGEE. As DNA, the CDR3 is TGTGCCAGCAGTCTGGGGAGCTCTGGAAACACCATATATTTT. Its translation: CASSLGSSGNTIYF.

CDR3 sequence reads: CASRTGTGPIEQFF. CDR3 coding DNA: TGTGCCAGTCGGACCGGGACTGGCCCGATTGAGCAGTTCTTC. The gene calls are TRBV2 and TRBJ2-1; possible D gene TRBD2, 6 bases. Germline CDR1 is SNHLY and CDR2 is FYNNEI. The CDR3 length is 14 residues. Trimming cost V 9 bases and J 9 bases, with 21 bases left between them.

The chain uses TRBV6-5 and TRBJ2-3, with a tentative D call TRBD2 (5 bases). Germline CDR1 MNHEY, CDR2 SVGAGI. The CDR3 totals 15 residues. V gave up 3 bases and J gave up 2 bases, with 12 bases separating them. The CDR3 reads CASSYSSVDTDTQYF. In nucleotides, the CDR3 is TGTGCCAGCAGTTATAGTAGCGTTGACACAGATACGCAGTATTTT.

About this clone: Other DNA sequences in this sample translate to the same CDR3. The gene calls are TRBV5-1 and TRBJ1-2; D not resolved. The V end lost 4 bases, the J end lost 0 bases, and 7 bases lay between the germline ends. The CDR3 consists of 13 residues. From germline, CDR1 is SGHRS and CDR2 YFSETQ. The CDR3 region has the DNA TGCGCCAGCAGCCTATCGACTAACTATGGCTACACCTTC. It is translated as CASSLSTNYGYTF.

V usage is TRBV5-1 and J usage is TRBJ2-5, with D possibly being TRBD2 (7 bases). The CDR3 extends over 15 amino acids. V was pared by 5 bases and J by 5 bases, with 19 bases between. The germline V gene encodes CDR1 SGHRS and CDR2 YFSETQ. The CDR3, as DNA: TGCGCCAGCAGTTACGACCTGGGGGGGCTGGAGACCCAGTACTTC. Residues: CASSYDLGGLETQYF.

This chain uses TRBV9 with TRBJ1-2; TRBD1 aligns across 9 bases. The V gene end was trimmed by 4 bases and the J gene end by 8 bases; junction bases not matched to a gene: 12. Germline V gene sequence: CDR1 SGDLS, CDR2 YYNGEE. This CDR3 contains 15 residues. The CDR3 region is CASSSRTGERMGYTF. As DNA, the CDR3 is TGTGCCAGCAGCTCCCGGACAGGGGAACGGATGGGCTACACCTTC.

The gene calls are TRBV30 and TRBJ1-1, with 7 bases fitting TRBD1. The CDR3 runs 12 residues. Germline V gene data show CDR1 as GTSNPN and CDR2 as SVGIG (reference sequence). With V trimmed by 1 base and J by 8 bases, 4 bases remained unmatched. DNA for the CDR3: TGTGCCTGGAGTGGGACGACAGGGGAAGCTTTCTTT. It encodes CAWSGTTGEAFF.

Only one count was recorded for this clone. The V and J genes are TRBV11-2 and TRBJ1-1; D call uncertain. The V end lost 2 bases, the J end lost 1 base, and 11 bases lay between the germline ends. The CDR3 is 15 amino acids. Germline CDR1 is SGHAT and CDR2 is FQNNGV. This CDR3 is CASSLKYRTNTEAFF. CDR3 nucleotide sequence: TGTGCCAGCAGCTTAAAATATAGAACGAACACTGAAGCTTTCTTT.

J is TRBJ1-5 and V is TRBV7-2; TRBD1 matches 7 bases. V dropped 1 base and J dropped 7; count of bases not matched to a gene: 4. Germline-derived CDR1 and CDR2 are SGHTA and FQGNSA. The CDR3 contains 14 residues. The CDR3 DNA follows: TGTGCCAGCAGCTTAGTGGACAGGCCCCAGCCCCAGCATTTT. Protein: CASSLVDRPQPQHF.